Listed below are T cell receptor beta chains from one sample, sequenced in a study of cytomegalovirus exposure and HLA in healthy donors. Clones were read by immunoSEQ multiplex PCR, and TCRdb kept only the in-frame ones, dropping some. The sample yields approximately 110,000 clones, roughly 74% seen once. Sequenced: PBMCs. The receptor set was obtained from a man aged 35-49 years in good health and CMV-seronegative. Each CDR3 is given with its conserved first and last residue. The order of the fields is V gene, D gene, clone size, J gene, CDR3 DNA, CDR3 protein. A D gene is named only where the DNA matches it firmly. Some rows mark clone size as missing; the rest say once, few, many or name a class of expanded clone.

TRBV9	TRBD1	-	TRBJ1-1	TGTGCCAGCAGCGTCCCTGTCGACAGGGGAGGAGGGGACACTGAAGCTTTCTTT	CASSVPVDRGGGDTEAFF
TRBV25-1	TRBD1	-	TRBJ1-2	TGTGCCAGCAGTGTAGGGGGCGTGAATGGCTACACCTTC	CASSVGGVNGYTF
TRBV7-7	TRBD1	-	TRBJ1-6	TGTGCCAGCAGCCTACCCGGTGGGACAGGGCGGCATAATTCACCCCTCCACTTT	CASSLPGGTGRHNSPLHF
TRBV4-2	TRBD1	-	TRBJ1-3	TGTGCCAGCAGCCAGCGAACAGGGGGCTCTGGAAACACCATATATTTT	CASSQRTGGSGNTIYF
TRBV27	-	-	TRBJ1-4	TGTGCCAGCAGCCTTATCGGGGGGGGTTGGGAAAAACTGTTTTTT	CASSLIGGGWEKLFF
TRBV7-8	-	once	TRBJ1-1	TGTGCCAGCAGCTTAGGGGCGTTGCCCACTGAAGCTTTCTTT	CASSLGALPTEAFF
TRBV21-1	-	-	TRBJ2-2	TGTGCCAGCAGCAAAGGGACAGGGGGAGTCACCGGGGAGCTGTTTTTT	CASSKGTGGVTGELFF
TRBV7-9	-	-	TRBJ2-5	TGTGCCAGCAGCCCAGAACAGGGTCGGGTCGGGTACTTC	CASSPEQGRVGYF
TRBV9	-	few	TRBJ2-1	TGTGCCAGCAGCGAAGACGGGGACTCCTACAATGAGCAGTTCTTC	CASSEDGDSYNEQFF
TRBV19	-	-	TRBJ1-3	TGTGCCACGAGGGAGACTGGTCATCCCATATATTTT	CATRETGHPIYF
TRBV5-6	-	-	TRBJ1-2	TGTGCCAGCAGCTTGGTCAGTTGGGGGGATGACTATGGCTACACCTTC	CASSLVSWGDDYGYTF
TRBV7-2	TRBD1	-	TRBJ1-2	TGTGCCAGCAGCTCTCACAGGGGGCCCAACTATGGCTACACCTTC	CASSSHRGPNYGYTF
TRBV27	TRBD2	-	TRBJ2-1	TGTGCCAGCAGTACCCGGGGACTAGCGAACAATGAGCAGTTCTTC	CASSTRGLANNEQFF
TRBV7-8	-	-	TRBJ2-7	TGTGCCAGCAGCTTCGGGACAACCGCCTACGAGCAGTACTTC	CASSFGTTAYEQYF
TRBV7-9	-	-	TRBJ2-7	TGTGCCAGCACTGAATGGAAGGGCGGGATCGCGCCCTACGAGCAGTACTTC	CASTEWKGGIAPYEQYF
TRBV5-1	TRBD2	-	TRBJ2-5	TGCGCCAGCAGAAAGCTAGCGGGGGGCCGGGGGGAGACCCAGTACTTC	CASRKLAGGRGETQYF
TRBV11-1	TRBD1	-	TRBJ1-4	TGTGCCAGCAGCTCCGCCGGGACAGAGAATGAAAAACTGTTTTTT	CASSSAGTENEKLFF
TRBV4-3	-	-	TRBJ1-6	TGCGCCAGCAGCCAAGAATTTCAGGGCGGCTCCTATAATTCACCCCTCCACTTT	CASSQEFQGGSYNSPLHF
TRBV9	-	-	TRBJ2-1	TGTGCCAGCAGCGCCGGAGGGAGCTCCTACAATGAGCAGTTCTTC	CASSAGGSSYNEQFF
TRBV5-6	-	few	TRBJ2-1	TGTGCCAGCAGCAGAGACAGGACCCACTACAATGAGCAGTTCTTC	CASSRDRTHYNEQFF
TRBV18	TRBD1	-	TRBJ2-2	TGTGCCAGCTCGGGACAGACGAACACCGGGGAGCTGTTTTTT	CASSGQTNTGELFF
TRBV19	TRBD1	-	TRBJ1-1	TGTGCCAGTAGCCTACCACCCGGACAGGGATGGCCGAACACTGAAGCTTTCTTT	CASSLPPGQGWPNTEAFF
TRBV30	-	-	TRBJ1-3	TGTGCCTGGAGAACAGGCTGGTCTGGAAACACCATATATTTT	CAWRTGWSGNTIYF
TRBV10-3	-	-	TRBJ1-4	TGTGCCATCAGTGACTCGCCTCCGGCAACTAATGAAAAACTGTTTTTT	CAISDSPPATNEKLFF
TRBV9	-	few	TRBJ2-1	TGTGCCAGCAGCGTAAGGCCCGCGGGGAATGAGCAGTTCTTC	CASSVRPAGNEQFF
TRBV29-1	-	few	TRBJ2-3	TGCAGCGTAGACTCAGGGACAGATACGCAGTATTTT	CSVDSGTDTQYF
TRBV11-2	TRBD2	few	TRBJ2-1	TGTGCCAGCAGCTTCCGGGGGGTCTACAATGAGCAGTTCTTC	CASSFRGVYNEQFF
TRBV29-1	-	-	TRBJ1-2	TGCAGCGTTGCAGGGGCGGAGCGGGGCTACACCTTC	CSVAGAERGYTF
TRBV6-6	-	-	TRBJ2-2	TGTGCCAGCACCCAAAGGGGTACCGGGGAGCTGTTTTTT	CASTQRGTGELFF
TRBV2	-	-	TRBJ1-6	TGTGCCAGCAGTGTTACAGGGAATTCACCCCTCCACTTT	CASSVTGNSPLHF
TRBV4-2	-	-	TRBJ2-7	TGTGCCAGCAGCCAAGCTTCGGTCGGGGAACAGTACTTC	CASSQASVGEQYF
TRBV19	-	-	TRBJ1-1	TGTGCCAGTAGTCTCGGGTTGGACACTGAAGCTTTCTTT	CASSLGLDTEAFF